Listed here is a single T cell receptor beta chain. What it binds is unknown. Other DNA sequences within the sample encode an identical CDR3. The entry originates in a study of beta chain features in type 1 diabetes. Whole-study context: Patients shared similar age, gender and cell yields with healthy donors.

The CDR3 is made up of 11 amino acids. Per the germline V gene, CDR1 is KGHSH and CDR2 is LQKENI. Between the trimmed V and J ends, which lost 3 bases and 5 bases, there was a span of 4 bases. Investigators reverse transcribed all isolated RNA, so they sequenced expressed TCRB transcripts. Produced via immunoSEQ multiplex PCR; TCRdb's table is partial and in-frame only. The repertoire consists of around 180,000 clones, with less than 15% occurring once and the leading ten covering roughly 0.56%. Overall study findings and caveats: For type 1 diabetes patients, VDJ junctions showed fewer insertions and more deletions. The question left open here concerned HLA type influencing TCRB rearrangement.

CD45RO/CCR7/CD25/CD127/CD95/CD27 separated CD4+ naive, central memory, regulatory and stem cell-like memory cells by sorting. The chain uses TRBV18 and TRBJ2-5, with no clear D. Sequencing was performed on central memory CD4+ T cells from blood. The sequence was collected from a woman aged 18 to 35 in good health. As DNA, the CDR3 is TGTGCCAGCTCACCGAGGGAGACCCAGTACTTC. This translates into CASSPRETQYF. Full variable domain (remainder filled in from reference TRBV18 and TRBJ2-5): NAGVMQNPRHLVRRRGQEARLRCSPMKGHSHVYWYRQLPEEGLKFMVYLQKENIIDESGMPKERFSAEFPKEGPSILRIQQVVRGDSAAYFCASSPRETQYFGPGTRLLVL.